What follows is one T cell receptor beta chain and its context. One junction end disagrees with the germline gene, perhaps due to a read error. The CDR3 runs 14 residues. Per germline, CDR1 LNHDA and CDR2 SQIVND (reference sequence). This sample was taken from a study of T cells in Graves' hyperthyroidism and ophthalmopathy. From RNA transcripts, TCR beta CDR3 regions were amplified. An initial round of RT-PCR targeting the TCR CDR3 relied on the HTBI primer set. Each CDR3 protein gets one entry after TCRdb re-called the multiplex PCR reads with MiXCR. The sample records around 370,000 distinct CDR3 sequences, about 18% being singletons.

The J gene is TRBJ1-1, the V gene TRBV19; weak D call: TRBD1 (6 bases). Source material: blood. The TCR comes from a man between 18 and 29 years old with Graves' ophthalmopathy. The CDR3 loop reads CARSPRTANTEAFF. The CDR3 DNA reads as TGTGCCCGTAGTCCCAGGACAGCGAACACTGAAGCTTTCTTT.